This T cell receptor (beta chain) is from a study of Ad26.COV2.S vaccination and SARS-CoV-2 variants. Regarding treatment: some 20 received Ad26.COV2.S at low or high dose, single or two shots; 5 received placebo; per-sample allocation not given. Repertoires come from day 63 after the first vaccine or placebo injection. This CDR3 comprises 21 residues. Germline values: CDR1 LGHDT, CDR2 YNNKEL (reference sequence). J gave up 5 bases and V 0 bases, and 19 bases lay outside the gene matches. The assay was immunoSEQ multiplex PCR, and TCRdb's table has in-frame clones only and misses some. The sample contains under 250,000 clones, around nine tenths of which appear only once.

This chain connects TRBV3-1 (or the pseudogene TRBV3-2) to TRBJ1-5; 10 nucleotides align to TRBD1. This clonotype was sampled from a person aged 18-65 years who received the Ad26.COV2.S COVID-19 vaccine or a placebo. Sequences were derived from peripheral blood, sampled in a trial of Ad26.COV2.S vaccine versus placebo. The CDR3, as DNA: TGTGCCAGCAGCCAAGATCGACAGTTTAAGGGACAGGGGAGGCTTCATCAGCCCCAGCATTTT. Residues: CASSQDRQFKGQGRLHQPQHF.